Listed below are T cell receptor beta chains from one sample, sequenced in a study of radiation and T cells in renal cell carcinoma. Only in-frame clones appear in the TCRdb table, and some are missing; sequencing was by immunoSEQ multiplex PCR. The sample has roughly 14,000 clones; roughly 60% are singletons. The source material was tumor tissue, sampled from a patient whose treatment was nephrectomy without radiotherapy. The source of these receptors is a man between 60 and 70 years old with renal cell carcinoma. The CDR3 runs from the conserved cysteine through the conserved F or W. D genes are given only for firm matches. Clone size appears in some rows only: once, few, many, or a class for an expanded clone.

D gene: NA
CDR3 length: 14
clone size: NA
V gene: TRBV4-2
J gene: TRBJ2-1
CDR3 DNA: TGTGCCAGCAGCCAAGCAGGAGGCTACAATGAGCAGTTCTTC
CDR3 protein: CASSQAGGYNEQFF

D gene: NA
CDR3 length: 13
clone size: NA
V gene: TRBV18
J gene: TRBJ2-1
CDR3 DNA: TGTGCCAGCTCACCCCCGAGCTTTCTTGAGCAGTTCTTC
CDR3 protein: CASSPPSFLEQFF

D gene: NA
CDR3 length: 14
clone size: few
V gene: TRBV19
J gene: TRBJ1-4
CDR3 DNA: TGTGCCAGTAGGTCACCTGGTGTAGATGAAAAACTGTTTTTT
CDR3 protein: CASRSPGVDEKLFF

D gene: TRBD2
CDR3 length: 16
clone size: few
V gene: TRBV9
J gene: TRBJ2-3
CDR3 DNA: TGTGCCAGCAGCCCCCCGGGAGGGGGTTCGAGGGATACGCAGTATTTT
CDR3 protein: CASSPPGGGSRDTQYF

D gene: NA
CDR3 length: 13
clone size: NA
V gene: TRBV5-4
J gene: TRBJ1-2
CDR3 DNA: TGTGCCAGCAGGCAAATGGGGTCCTATGGCTACACCTTC
CDR3 protein: CASRQMGSYGYTF

D gene: TRBD2
CDR3 length: 19
clone size: NA
V gene: TRBV28
J gene: TRBJ2-7
CDR3 DNA: TGTGCCAGCAGTTTAACCCGGGGTAGCGGGGGGCAACCATCCTACGAGCAGTACTTC
CDR3 protein: CASSLTRGSGGQPSYEQYF

D gene: TRBD2
CDR3 length: 15
clone size: NA
V gene: TRBV6-6
J gene: TRBJ2-7
CDR3 DNA: TGTGCCAGCAGTTCCCATAGCGGGGACCCCTACGAGCAGTACTTC
CDR3 protein: CASSSHSGDPYEQYF

D gene: NA
CDR3 length: 13
clone size: NA
V gene: TRBV9
J gene: TRBJ2-7
CDR3 DNA: TGTGCCAGCAGTAGGCTGGTTTTGGGAGAGCAGTACTTC
CDR3 protein: CASSRLVLGEQYF

D gene: NA
CDR3 length: 13
clone size: NA
V gene: TRBV5-8
J gene: TRBJ2-7
CDR3 DNA: TGTGCCAGCGAGAGGGGCGGAACCTACGAGCAGTACTTC
CDR3 protein: CASERGGTYEQYF

D gene: NA
CDR3 length: 12
clone size: NA
V gene: TRBV4-1
J gene: TRBJ1-1
CDR3 DNA: TGCGCCAGCAGCCAGGGCTTTACTGAAGCTTTCTTT
CDR3 protein: CASSQGFTEAFF

D gene: NA
CDR3 length: 12
clone size: few
V gene: TRBV5-4
J gene: TRBJ2-1
CDR3 DNA: TGTGCCAGCAGCTTCGAGTACAATGAGCAGTTCTTC
CDR3 protein: CASSFEYNEQFF

D gene: TRBD2
CDR3 length: 15
clone size: NA
V gene: TRBV15
J gene: TRBJ2-1
CDR3 DNA: TGTGCCACCAGCAAAAGACTAGCAGAAGGGAATGAGCAGTTCTTC
CDR3 protein: CATSKRLAEGNEQFF

D gene: NA
CDR3 length: 13
clone size: NA
V gene: TRBV27
J gene: TRBJ1-5
CDR3 DNA: TGTGCCAGCAGTTTAGGGGCGAGTCAGCCCCAGCATTTT
CDR3 protein: CASSLGASQPQHF

D gene: NA
CDR3 length: 16
clone size: NA
V gene: TRBV19
J gene: TRBJ1-4
CDR3 DNA: TGTGCCAGTAGTACCTACGGGCCAGCTTCTAATGAAAAACTGTTTTTT
CDR3 protein: CASSTYGPASNEKLFF

D gene: NA
CDR3 length: 15
clone size: NA
V gene: TRBV19
J gene: TRBJ1-1
CDR3 DNA: TGTGCCAGTAGTATAAGGGCAGGTCTGAACACTGAAGCTTTCTTT
CDR3 protein: CASSIRAGLNTEAFF

D gene: NA
CDR3 length: 13
clone size: NA
V gene: TRBV5-1
J gene: TRBJ2-3
CDR3 DNA: TGCGCCAGCCAGCCCCCCAGAACAGATACGCAGTATTTT
CDR3 protein: CASQPPRTDTQYF

D gene: TRBD1
CDR3 length: 14
clone size: NA
V gene: TRBV25-1
J gene: TRBJ1-1
CDR3 DNA: TGTGCCACCCGCTCCGACAGGGGGTACACTGAAGCTTTCTTT
CDR3 protein: CATRSDRGYTEAFF

D gene: NA
CDR3 length: 14
clone size: NA
V gene: TRBV10-2
J gene: TRBJ2-6
CDR3 DNA: TGCGCCAGCACCCCTTCACGTGGGGCCAACGTCCTGACTTTC
CDR3 protein: CASTPSRGANVLTF

D gene: TRBD2
CDR3 length: 17
clone size: NA
V gene: TRBV11-2
J gene: TRBJ2-5
CDR3 DNA: TGTGCCAGCAGCTTCCGTGGACTAGCGGCGGTCCAAGAGACCCAGTACTTC
CDR3 protein: CASSFRGLAAVQETQYF

D gene: TRBD2
CDR3 length: 14
clone size: NA
V gene: TRBV9
J gene: TRBJ2-7
CDR3 DNA: TGTGCCAGCAGCCCCGGGGGGGGTGGCTACGAGCAGTACTTC
CDR3 protein: CASSPGGGGYEQYF

D gene: NA
CDR3 length: 13
clone size: NA
V gene: TRBV19
J gene: TRBJ2-5
CDR3 DNA: TGTGCCACCTCCGGCACTCATCAAGAGACCCAGTACTTC
CDR3 protein: CATSGTHQETQYF

D gene: TRBD1
CDR3 length: 16
clone size: NA
V gene: TRBV25-1
J gene: TRBJ1-1
CDR3 DNA: TGTGCCAGCAGTGGAAACAGGGGGCCCCTTTTCGCTGAAGCTTTCTTT
CDR3 protein: CASSGNRGPLFAEAFF

D gene: TRBD2
CDR3 length: 14
clone size: NA
V gene: TRBV18
J gene: TRBJ2-1
CDR3 DNA: TGTGCCAGCTCCCCGGGACTAGCGGAAAATGAGCAGTTCTTC
CDR3 protein: CASSPGLAENEQFF

D gene: NA
CDR3 length: 14
clone size: few
V gene: TRBV28
J gene: TRBJ1-2
CDR3 DNA: TGTGCCAGCAGGGACGGACCGAGGAACTATGGCTACACCTTC
CDR3 protein: CASRDGPRNYGYTF

D gene: NA
CDR3 length: 16
clone size: few
V gene: TRBV15
J gene: TRBJ1-2
CDR3 DNA: TGTGCCACCAGCAGAGATCGGGCCAGGGAAGTCTATGGCTACACCTTC
CDR3 protein: CATSRDRAREVYGYTF

D gene: TRBD1
CDR3 length: 15
clone size: NA
V gene: TRBV30
J gene: TRBJ1-4
CDR3 DNA: TGTGCCTGGAGTGGGACCGGGACAGGGGATGAAAAACTGTTTTTT
CDR3 protein: CAWSGTGTGDEKLFF

D gene: NA
CDR3 length: 14
clone size: NA
V gene: TRBV30
J gene: TRBJ2-3
CDR3 DNA: TGTGCCTGGAGTGAAGGAGGGGCCCTAGATACGCAGTATTTT
CDR3 protein: CAWSEGGALDTQYF

D gene: TRBD2
CDR3 length: 15
clone size: NA
V gene: TRBV30
J gene: TRBJ2-1
CDR3 DNA: TGTGCCTGGAGTGAAGGACTAGCGGGAGTCGGGGAGCAGTTCTTC
CDR3 protein: CAWSEGLAGVGEQFF

D gene: TRBD2
CDR3 length: 18
clone size: NA
V gene: TRBV5-6
J gene: TRBJ2-5
CDR3 DNA: TGTGCCAGCAGCTCACGGACTAGCGGGGGGTTCCGGGGTTCGGCCCAGTACTTC
CDR3 protein: CASSSRTSGGFRGSAQYF

D gene: TRBD1
CDR3 length: 14
clone size: NA
V gene: TRBV19
J gene: TRBJ1-5
CDR3 DNA: TGTGCCAGTAGAGAGGACAGGGCGGGTCAGCCCCAGCATTTT
CDR3 protein: CASREDRAGQPQHF

D gene: TRBD1
CDR3 length: 14
clone size: NA
V gene: TRBV6-1
J gene: TRBJ1-2
CDR3 DNA: TGTGCCAGCAGTGAACCGGGTAGGGGGCGAGGCTACACCTTC
CDR3 protein: CASSEPGRGRGYTF

D gene: NA
CDR3 length: 15
clone size: NA
V gene: TRBV5-1
J gene: TRBJ2-7
CDR3 DNA: TGCGCCAGCAGCAAGGACAGACAAACCTCCTACGAGCAGTACTTC
CDR3 protein: CASSKDRQTSYEQYF

D gene: NA
CDR3 length: 11
clone size: NA
V gene: TRBV27
J gene: TRBJ2-7
CDR3 DNA: TGTGCGGAACAGGGCACGGGTAAGCAGTACTTC
CDR3 protein: CAEQGTGKQYF

D gene: TRBD1
CDR3 length: 15
clone size: NA
V gene: TRBV7-6
J gene: TRBJ2-5
CDR3 DNA: TGTGCCAGCAGCCCAGGGACAGGGGGCGTGCAGACCCAGTACTTC
CDR3 protein: CASSPGTGGVQTQYF

D gene: NA
CDR3 length: 14
clone size: NA
V gene: TRBV13
J gene: TRBJ2-3
CDR3 DNA: TGTGCCAGCAGTCCCCCAGGGGCCCCAGATACGCAGTATTTT
CDR3 protein: CASSPPGAPDTQYF

D gene: NA
CDR3 length: 10
clone size: NA
V gene: TRBV28
J gene: TRBJ2-1
CDR3 DNA: TGTGCCAGCAGTGCGAATGAGCAGTTCTTC
CDR3 protein: CASSANEQFF

D gene: TRBD2
CDR3 length: 15
clone size: medium-sized
V gene: TRBV7-3
J gene: TRBJ2-2
CDR3 DNA: TGTGCCAGCAGCCGACTAGCGGGAGGGAGCGGGGAGCTGTTTTTT
CDR3 protein: CASSRLAGGSGELFF

D gene: NA
CDR3 length: 14
clone size: NA
V gene: TRBV11-2
J gene: TRBJ1-3
CDR3 DNA: TGTGCCAGCAGTACCGGTTTCTCTGGAAACACCATATATTTT
CDR3 protein: CASSTGFSGNTIYF

D gene: NA
CDR3 length: 11
clone size: NA
V gene: TRBV30
J gene: TRBJ1-5
CDR3 DNA: TGTGCCTGGAGTGTAGGGGCAGCCCAGCATTTT
CDR3 protein: CAWSVGAAQHF

D gene: TRBD2
CDR3 length: 14
clone size: NA
V gene: TRBV6-5
J gene: TRBJ2-7
CDR3 DNA: TGTGCCAGCAGTTTACGGGGGGGGTCCTACGAGCAGTACTTC
CDR3 protein: CASSLRGGSYEQYF

D gene: NA
CDR3 length: 15
clone size: NA
V gene: TRBV15
J gene: TRBJ2-5
CDR3 DNA: TGTGCCACCAGCAGAGCAGGGACAAGACAAGAGACCCAGTACTTC
CDR3 protein: CATSRAGTRQETQYF

D gene: TRBD1
CDR3 length: 14
clone size: NA
V gene: TRBV2
J gene: TRBJ2-5
CDR3 DNA: TGTGCCGGGAGGGGGACAGGGGCTACTGGGGCCCAGTACTTC
CDR3 protein: CAGRGTGATGAQYF

D gene: TRBD1
CDR3 length: 17
clone size: NA
V gene: TRBV19
J gene: TRBJ2-7
CDR3 DNA: TGTGCCAGTAGTATAAGAAGCCCGAAGCAGGGGGCCTACGAGCAGTACTTC
CDR3 protein: CASSIRSPKQGAYEQYF

D gene: NA
CDR3 length: 16
clone size: NA
V gene: TRBV2
J gene: TRBJ2-1
CDR3 DNA: TGTGCCAGCAGTGCGCCGCGACAGGAGGGGGCTAAGACACAGTTCTTC
CDR3 protein: CASSAPRQEGAKTQFF

D gene: NA
CDR3 length: 14
clone size: few
V gene: TRBV25-1
J gene: TRBJ2-1
CDR3 DNA: TGTGCCAGCAGGGGCCTTTCCCCCTACAATGAGCAGTTCTTC
CDR3 protein: CASRGLSPYNEQFF

D gene: NA
CDR3 length: 15
clone size: NA
V gene: TRBV4-3
J gene: TRBJ1-4
CDR3 DNA: TGCGCCAGCAGCCAAGATATGGCAGGGGCCGAAAAACTGTTTTTT
CDR3 protein: CASSQDMAGAEKLFF

D gene: TRBD1
CDR3 length: 14
clone size: NA
V gene: TRBV7-2
J gene: TRBJ1-2
CDR3 DNA: TGTGCCAGCAGCTTAGGAGACAGGGTCCATGGCTACACCTTC
CDR3 protein: CASSLGDRVHGYTF